This record covers a single TCR beta chain. Its antigen remains unidentified. The data stem from a study of graft-versus-host responses after intestinal transplantation. Study-wide context: Among the recipients, all got anti-thymocyte globulin induction and then tacrolimus and steroids for approximately 3 years.

The V end was cut by 2 bases, the J end by 5 bases, with 12 bases between. The CDR3 contains 14 residues. The germline gives CDR1 PRHDT, CDR2 FYEKMQ (reference sequence). Generated by immunoSEQ multiplex PCR, the TCRdb table keeps only in-frame clones and is missing some. The sample lists some 41,000 clones, approximately 95% occurring once. The source is a human donor who was the organ donor for an intestinal transplant. V and J are TRBV13 and TRBJ2-5; D possibly corresponds to TRBD2 (7 bases). The starting material was unstimulated CD8+ T cells sorted from spleen or lymph node cells, obtained before transplant. CDR3 coding DNA: TGTGCCAGCAGCTTACGCGGGGGCGGCGAGACCCAGTACTTC. This sequence encodes CASSLRGGGETQYF.